The 28 T cell receptor beta chains reported below all come from one sample, sequenced in a study of OX40 agonist ivuxolimab in advanced cancers. The method was immunoSEQ multiplex PCR; TCRdb's version includes in-frame clones alone and lacks a portion of them. The table has 70,000 to 85,000 clones, 94% seen once. This sample comprised CD4+ or CD8+ T cells sorted from blood, obtained in a trial of the OX40 agonist ivuxolimab. The receptors derive from an adult with an advanced solid tumor such as melanoma, head and neck, liver or kidney cancer.

Here the CDR3 DNA reads TGTGCCTGGGACAGCGCCGGGGAGCTGTTTTTT. Its protein product is CAWDSAGELFF. The chain is built from TRBV30 and TRBJ2-2; D is perhaps TRBD1 (5 bases). V shed 5 bases and J shed 6 bases, with 7 bases lying between them. Germline CDR1 and CDR2: GTSNPN and SVGIG (reference sequence). This CDR3 is 11 amino acids long.

The chain couples TRBV5-1 to TRBJ2-7; tentatively, D is TRBD1 (5 bases). Trimming shortened V by 0 bases and J by 0 bases, and 10 bases separated the two germline ends. The length of the CDR3 is 15 residues. Germline-derived CDR1 and CDR2 are SGHRS and YFSETQ. Written as DNA, the CDR3 is TGCGCCAGCAGCTTGGACAGGCCGAGCTCCTACGAGCAGTACTTC. Protein product: CASSLDRPSSYEQYF.

The chain combines TRBV19 with TRBJ1-1; D possibly corresponds to TRBD1 (6 bases). V lost 5 bases and J 1 base, leaving 14 bases between the germline ends. The CDR3 runs 15 residues. Per germline, CDR1 LNHDA and CDR2 SQIVND (reference sequence). CDR3 protein: CASSFGQRWNTEAFF. The CDR3 bases are TGTGCCAGTAGTTTTGGACAGAGGTGGAACACTGAAGCTTTCTTT.

The chain joins TRBV5-4 to TRBJ1-5, with 8 bases fitting TRBD1. J was trimmed by 8 bases and V by 0 bases; bases with no gene match: 13. The CDR3 runs 17 residues. CDR1 and CDR2 from the germline V gene are SGHNT and YYREEE (reference sequence). CDR3: CASSLEPGGPPEEPQHF. CDR3 DNA: TGTGCCAGCAGCTTGGAGCCAGGGGGCCCACCGGAGGAGCCCCAGCATTTT.

The V call is TRBV28, the J call TRBJ1-2; D is unresolved. The germline CDR1 and CDR2 sequences are MDHEN and SYDVKM. Trimming pared 5 bases from V and 2 bases from J, leaving 12 bases between. CDR3 length: 14 residues. The CDR3 reads CASSTDGLNYGYTF. CDR3 nucleotides: TGTGCCAGCAGTACCGACGGATTAAACTATGGCTACACCTTC.

The gene calls are TRBV6-5 and TRBJ2-5, with D unclear. The DNA end lines up better with TRBJ2-7; the J call may be wrong. Looked up from germline, CDR1 is MNHEY and CDR2 is SVGAGI. CDR3 size: 16 residues. CDR3 sequence reads: CASSYSRLPRFYEQYF. The CDR3 DNA is TGTGCCAGCAGTTACAGCCGACTGCCTCGGTTTTACGAGCAGTACTTC.

V is TRBV27 and J is TRBJ1-5; D is perhaps TRBD1 (5 bases). The germline V gene encodes CDR1 MNHEY and CDR2 SMNVEV (reference sequence). V was pared by 2 bases and J by 0 bases, with 8 bases between. The CDR3 runs to 15 residues. The CDR3 reads CASSLGTGSNQPQHF. As DNA, the CDR3 is TGTGCCAGCAGTTTAGGGACTGGTAGCAATCAGCCCCAGCATTTT.

This clone appeared a single time. This rearrangement joins TRBV4-2 to TRBJ1-5, with D possibly TRBD1 on 6 matching bases. CDR3 size: 16 residues. From germline, CDR1 is LGHNA and CDR2 YNFKEQ. V shed 2 bases and J shed 4 bases, with 15 bases lying between them. Here the CDR3 reads CASSQSRGGGNQPQHF. Written as DNA, the CDR3 is TGTGCCAGCAGCCAATCAAGGGGGGGAGGAAATCAGCCCCAGCATTTT.

J is TRBJ1-1 and V is TRBV6-1; 8 nucleotides agree with TRBD1. Trimming cost V 2 bases and J 6 bases; bases outside gene matches: 20. Germline V lookup: CDR1 MNHNS, CDR2 SASEGT. The CDR3 length is 19 residues. The CDR3: CASSESAPARGPPGAEAFF. The CDR3 DNA reads TGTGCCAGCAGTGAAAGCGCTCCAGCCAGGGGGCCCCCGGGGGCTGAAGCTTTCTTT.

This clone was recorded only once. The CDR3 reads CASSLESGTARSSYEQYF. The CDR3 DNA reads TGTGCCAGCAGTTTAGAGTCTGGGACAGCCAGGAGCTCCTACGAGCAGTACTTC. The gene calls are TRBV27 and TRBJ2-7; 7 nucleotides line up with TRBD1. CDR3 length: 18 residues. CDR1 is MNHEY, CDR2 SMNVEV, per germline (reference sequence). After removal of 2 bases from V and 0 bases from J, the junction contained 13 bases not matched to a gene.

This clone was recorded only once. This rearrangement joins TRBV10-3 to TRBJ2-1; 8 bases agree with TRBD2. The CDR3 has 13 amino acids. From germline, CDR1 is ENHRY and CDR2 SYGVKD. V lost 10 bases and J lost 7; bases outside the gene matches: 9. CDR3 residues: CATASGTSNEQFF. The CDR3 nucleotides are TGTGCCACCGCCTCCGGGACTAGTAATGAGCAGTTCTTC.

The V gene is TRBV2, the J gene TRBJ2-7; D gene uncertain. Germline CDR1 SNHLY, CDR2 FYNNEI. V lost 3 bases, J lost 6 bases, and 18 bases lay in between. This CDR3 is 15 amino acids long. CDR3 loop: CASSEKAFAMGEQYF. DNA for the CDR3: TGTGCCAGCAGTGAGAAGGCGTTTGCAATGGGCGAGCAGTACTTC.

The rearrangement joins TRBV11-2 to TRBJ1-4; D gene uncertain. Germline lookup yields CDR1 SGHAT and CDR2 FQNNGV. Trimming took off 5 bases at V and 5 bases at J, with 15 bases between the two ends. The CDR3 has 15 residues. CDR3: CASSQQGRGNEKLFF. CDR3 sequence (DNA): TGTGCCAGCAGCCAGCAAGGGCGGGGAAATGAAAAACTGTTTTTT.

This chain joins TRBV11-2 and TRBJ2-3; D is uncertain. The CDR3 has 15 amino acids. V lost 3 bases to trimming and J lost 1 base, with 11 bases between them. Germline V lookup: CDR1 SGHAT, CDR2 FQNNGV. In nucleotides, the CDR3 is TGTGCCAGCAGCTTTACGTCCTTCGGCACAGATACGCAGTATTTT. Translation: CASSFTSFGTDTQYF.

The chain couples TRBV9 to TRBJ1-5; D gene ambiguous. Germline assignment: CDR1 SGDLS and CDR2 YYNGEE. The V and J ends lost 0 bases and 1 base respectively, with 5 bases between them. The CDR3 is made up of 14 amino acids. The CDR3 sequence is CASSVGISNQPQHF. The CDR3 coding sequence is TGTGCCAGCAGCGTAGGTATAAGCAATCAGCCCCAGCATTTT.

This sequence joins TRBV7-2 and TRBJ2-7, with D unclear. Looked up from germline, CDR1 is SGHTA and CDR2 is FQGNSA. V gave up 4 bases and J gave up 6 bases, with 13 bases separating them. The CDR3 is 13 amino acids. CDR3 in DNA: TGTGCCAGCAGCTCCGTAACCCTGACCGAGCAGTACTTC. Translating it yields CASSSVTLTEQYF.

The chain recombines TRBV7-9 with TRBJ2-7; D is perhaps TRBD1 (5 bases). Germline values: CDR1 SEHNR, CDR2 FQNEAQ (reference sequence). The CDR3 has 14 residues. Deletions cut 3 bases from V and 3 bases from J, with 12 bases between. CDR3: CASSFTTAYYEQYF. CDR3 bases: TGTGCCAGCAGCTTCACGACAGCTTACTACGAGCAGTACTTC.

CDR3 in DNA: TGTGCCAGCAGCCGGTGGGAAAACACCTACGAGCAGTACTTC. Protein: CASSRWENTYEQYF. The genes are TRBV7-9 and TRBJ2-7; D gene unclear. With 5 bases removed from V and 2 bases from J, the gap between germline ends came to 13 bases. Germline CDR1 is SEHNR and CDR2 is FQNEAQ (reference sequence). This CDR3 spans 14 amino acids.

This clone has a handful of counts. The chain joins TRBV7-2 to TRBJ2-1, with 12 positions matching TRBD2. V lost 5 bases and J lost 2; bases outside the gene matches: 10. Germline V gene lookup returns CDR1 SGHTA and CDR2 FQGNSA. The CDR3 totals 18 residues. CDR3 amino acids: CASSRLAGGPRAYNEQFF. CDR3 bases: TGTGCCAGCAGCCGGCTAGCGGGAGGGCCCAGGGCCTACAATGAGCAGTTCTTC.

The chain has TRBV10-1 and TRBJ1-2; D perhaps matches TRBD1 (5 bases). Deletions cut 5 bases from V and 2 bases from J, with 12 bases between. CDR1 and CDR2 (germline): WNHNN, SYGVQD (reference sequence). The CDR3 is 14 residues long. CDR3 loop: CASSPRDLNYGYTF. DNA for the CDR3: TGCGCCAGCAGTCCTAGGGACCTAAACTATGGCTACACCTTC.

CDR3 amino acids: CASSYSSAMNTEAFF. The CDR3 coding sequence is TGTGCCAGCAGTTACTCGTCAGCCATGAACACTGAAGCTTTCTTT. V usage is TRBV6-5 and J usage is TRBJ1-1; D is unresolved. The V end was cut by 0 bases, the J end by 0 bases, with 8 bases between. This CDR3 is built from 15 residues. Germline CDR1 MNHEY, CDR2 SVGAGI.

This clone was found once. The chain is built from TRBV19 and TRBJ2-5; TRBD1 matches at 7 bases. CDR1 is LNHDA, CDR2 SQIVND, per germline (reference sequence). The CDR3 totals 14 residues. V shed 3 bases and J 2 bases; nucleotides not matched to a gene: 3. CDR3 DNA: TGTGCCAGTAGTATCCGGGACAGTCAAGAGACCCAGTACTTC. The encoded protein is CASSIRDSQETQYF.

For this clone: A junction end diverges from the germline sequence, so it may reflect a read error. The gene calls are TRBV19 and TRBJ1-3; TRBD1 might be the D (6 bases). The CDR3 consists of 15 residues. The germline V gene has CDR1 LNHDA and CDR2 SQIVND (reference sequence). CDR3 loop: CASSVDRSSGNTIYF. The CDR3 DNA reads TGTGCCAGTAGTGTAGACAGGTCCTCTGGAAACACCATATATTTT.

The gene calls are TRBV29-1 and TRBJ2-6; D uncertain. Germline V lookup: CDR1 SQVTM, CDR2 ANQGSEA. This CDR3 contains 15 residues. The V gene lost 6 bases and the J gene lost 0 bases, with 12 bases spanning the gap. CDR3 in DNA: TGCAGCGTCCTGACGCCCATCTCTGGGGCCAACGTCCTGACTTTC. Amino acids: CSVLTPISGANVLTF.

V is TRBV14 and J is TRBJ1-2, with D uncertain. V was trimmed by 0 bases and J by 1 base, leaving 9 bases between them. This CDR3 spans 15 amino acids. The V gene's germline CDR1 is SGHDN and CDR2 FVKESK. For the CDR3, the DNA is TGTGCCAGCAGCCAAGATAGTTCATTTAACTATGGCTACACCTTC. This encodes CASSQDSSFNYGYTF.

This chain links TRBV19 with TRBJ2-7, with 7 positions matching TRBD1. CDR3 length: 18 amino acids. CDR1 and CDR2 from the germline V gene are LNHDA and SQIVND (reference sequence). J gave up 5 bases and V 3 bases, and 19 bases lay outside the gene matches. As DNA, the CDR3 is TGTGCCAGTAGTATTTACCACTTCCGGCGACAGGGTTTTGACGAGCAGTACTTC. Residues: CASSIYHFRRQGFDEQYF.

This chain joins TRBV15 and TRBJ2-2; 8 positions match TRBD2. In germline, CDR1 is LNHNV, CDR2 YYDKDF (reference sequence). Trimming cost V 5 bases and J 5 bases; bases outside gene matches: 13. The CDR3 runs to 17 residues. The CDR3 loop is CATSESHGTRGTGELFF. CDR3 in DNA: TGTGCCACCAGCGAGTCTCACGGGACTAGGGGGACCGGGGAGCTGTTTTTT.

This rearrangement joins TRBV4-1 to TRBJ2-4, with D possibly matching TRBD2 (6 bases). V shed 4 bases and J shed 0 bases, with 16 bases lying between them. CDR3 length: 17 amino acids. Germline-derived CDR1 and CDR2 are MGHRA and YSYEKL. CDR3 protein: CASSPPGGTLAKNIQYF. For the CDR3, the DNA is TGCGCCAGCAGCCCACCAGGAGGGACCTTAGCCAAAAACATTCAGTACTTC.